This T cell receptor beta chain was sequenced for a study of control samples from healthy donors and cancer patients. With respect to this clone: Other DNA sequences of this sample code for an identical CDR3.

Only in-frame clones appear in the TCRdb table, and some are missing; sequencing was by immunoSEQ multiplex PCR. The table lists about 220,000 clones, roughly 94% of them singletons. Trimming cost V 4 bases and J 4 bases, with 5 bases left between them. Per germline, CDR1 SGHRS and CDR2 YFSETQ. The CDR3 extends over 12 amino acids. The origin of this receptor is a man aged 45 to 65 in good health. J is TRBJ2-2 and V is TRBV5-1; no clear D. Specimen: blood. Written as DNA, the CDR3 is TGCGCCAGCAGCCCGGGCACCGGGGAGCTGTTTTTT. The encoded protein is CASSPGTGELFF.